This is a list of T cell receptor beta chains from one sample in a study of blood T cell repertoires in COVID-19. The table came from immunoSEQ multiplex PCR; TCRdb's copy has only in-frame clones and leaves some out. Of 250,000 to 350,000 clones listed, roughly nine tenths are singletons. The sequencing input was peripheral blood. Receptor source: a woman in her 30s with COVID-19, enrolled during active disease. Both conserved end residues are trimmed from each CDR3. The order of the fields is CDR3 length, V gene, J gene, CDR3 protein.

CDR3 length: 11; V gene: TRBV6-5; J gene: TRBJ1-5; CDR3 protein: ASMDRNNQPQH
CDR3 length: 12; V gene: TRBV9; J gene: TRBJ2-1; CDR3 protein: ASSGRTSVNEQF
CDR3 length: 14; V gene: TRBV19; J gene: TRBJ1-2; CDR3 protein: ASSIARTGDGYGYT
CDR3 length: 14; V gene: TRBV4-1; J gene: TRBJ1-5; CDR3 protein: ASSHPPANSNQPQH
CDR3 length: 14; V gene: TRBV15; J gene: TRBJ2-5; CDR3 protein: ATSRTGDRVQETQY
CDR3 length: 9; V gene: TRBV14; J gene: TRBJ2-3; CDR3 protein: ASSPGGRQY
CDR3 length: 12; V gene: TRBV27; J gene: TRBJ2-1; CDR3 protein: ASHGIADYNEQF
CDR3 length: 11; V gene: TRBV29-1; J gene: TRBJ1-5; CDR3 protein: SVGTGREQPQH
CDR3 length: 13; V gene: TRBV11-3; J gene: TRBJ2-1; CDR3 protein: ASSPAGGSYNEQF
CDR3 length: 13; V gene: TRBV6-5; J gene: TRBJ1-1; CDR3 protein: ASSFLLTGGTEAF
CDR3 length: 13; V gene: TRBV7-9; J gene: TRBJ2-1; CDR3 protein: ASSYEQGVTNEQF
CDR3 length: 12; V gene: TRBV19; J gene: TRBJ1-5; CDR3 protein: ASSPTGGNQPQH
CDR3 length: 14; V gene: TRBV9; J gene: TRBJ2-7; CDR3 protein: ASSVGQGGTANEQY
CDR3 length: 15; V gene: TRBV7-9; J gene: TRBJ2-6; CDR3 protein: ASSQDGQREGANVLT
CDR3 length: 15; V gene: TRBV4-1; J gene: TRBJ2-3; CDR3 protein: ASSQDRPGTGVDTQY
CDR3 length: 12; V gene: TRBV15; J gene: TRBJ1-1; CDR3 protein: ATSRDRQVTEAF
CDR3 length: 13; V gene: TRBV6-1; J gene: TRBJ2-1; CDR3 protein: ASSETGAEWNEQF
CDR3 length: 14; V gene: TRBV15; J gene: TRBJ2-1; CDR3 protein: ATSSGTSSSYNEQF
CDR3 length: 16; V gene: TRBV9; J gene: TRBJ1-1; CDR3 protein: ASSVSPSTAHSYTEAF
CDR3 length: 13; V gene: TRBV23-1; J gene: TRBJ2-1; CDR3 protein: ASSQQLSSYNEQF